The 21 T cell receptor beta chains in this list originate from one sample, sequenced in a study of T cell changes during pregnancy in multiple sclerosis. Only in-frame clones appear in the TCRdb table, and some are missing; sequencing was by immunoSEQ multiplex PCR. The data contain under 45,000 clones, 88% of them singletons. Sequenced here: CD4+ T cells from peripheral blood mononuclear cells, sampled in the second trimester of pregnancy. Source of these receptors: a female donor with multiple sclerosis, enrolled in a pregnancy study.

The chain recombines TRBV5-1 with TRBJ2-7; TRBD1 agrees at 8 bases. CDR3 size: 14 residues. With 4 bases clipped from V and 4 bases from J, the junction kept 7 bases outside the gene matches. Germline V gene data show CDR1 as SGHRS and CDR2 as YFSETQ. The CDR3 coding sequence is TGCGCCAGCAGCACCGGACAGGGCCCGTACGAGCAGTACTTC. Amino acids: CASSTGQGPYEQYF.

The CDR3 loop is CASSQRDRGNTGELFF. DNA of the CDR3: TGTGCCAGCAGCCAACGGGACAGGGGGAACACCGGGGAGCTGTTTTTT. V gene TRBV14 combines with J gene TRBJ2-2; 10 bases align to TRBD1. CDR1 and CDR2 (germline): SGHDN, FVKESK. V was pared by 2 bases and J by 1 base, with 1 base of the junction left unmatched. The CDR3 length is 16 residues.

The gene calls are TRBV21-1 and TRBJ2-7; the table's D gene call, TRBD2, was not cross checked with the DNA. TRBV21-1 is designated a pseudogene. The CDR3 is made up of 16 amino acids. The CDR3 reads CASSIRWRADSYEQYF. CDR3 nucleotide sequence: TGTGCCAGCAGCATTAGGTGGCGGGCGGATTCCTACGAGCAGTACTTC.

The genes are TRBV28 and TRBJ2-2, with TRBD1 identical over 7 bases. J gave up 6 bases and V 6 bases, and 7 bases lay outside the gene matches. CDR1 is MDHEN, CDR2 SYDVKM, per germline. The CDR3 sequence is 14 residues long. The CDR3 region is CASRLQGPPGELFF. As DNA, the CDR3 is TGTGCCAGCAGACTACAGGGGCCTCCCGGGGAGCTGTTTTTT. Combining the CDR3 with reference TRBV28 and TRBJ2-2 gives the whole variable domain DVKVTQSSRYLVKRTGEKVFLECVQDMDHENMFWYRQDPGLGLRLIYFSYDVKMKEKGDIPEGYSVSREKKERFSLILESASTNQTSMYLCASRLQGPPGELFFGEGSRLTVL.

In its sample, this clone was seen once. The chain carries TRBV7-2 and TRBJ2-5; D gene ambiguous. Germline V gene data show CDR1 as SGHTA and CDR2 as FQGNSA. Trimming took 3 bases from V and 5 from J, leaving 10 bases between them. The CDR3 totals 13 residues. The CDR3 sequence is CASSFSERETQYF. The CDR3 bases are TGTGCCAGCAGCTTTTCCGAACGGGAGACCCAGTACTTC.

The chain has TRBV28 and TRBJ1-5; tentative D call: TRBD1 (6 bases). The V gene's germline CDR1 is MDHEN and CDR2 SYDVKM. The CDR3 is 14 amino acids. The V and J ends lost 4 bases and 6 bases respectively, with 13 bases between them. CDR3 sequence: CASSYPGEGQPQHF. Written as DNA, the CDR3 is TGTGCCAGCAGTTACCCAGGGGAGGGTCAGCCCCAGCATTTT.

This chain links TRBV4-1 with TRBJ2-5; TRBD1 matches at 8 bases. CDR1 is MGHRA and CDR2 is YSYEKL in the germline V gene. CDR3 length: 16 amino acids. J gave up 0 bases and V 3 bases, and 6 bases lay outside the gene matches. CDR3 protein: CASSHNSGGYQETQYF. The CDR3 coding sequence is TGCGCCAGCAGCCACAATTCAGGGGGCTACCAAGAGACCCAGTACTTC.

The V and J genes are TRBV5-1 and TRBJ2-7; 14 bases are shared with TRBD2. CDR3 length: 20 amino acids. In germline, CDR1 is SGHRS, CDR2 YFSETQ. The V and J ends lost 3 bases and 3 bases, in that order; junction bases with no gene match: 17. The CDR3 loop is CASSSPRTGTGLAGVYEQYF. CDR3 sequence (DNA): TGCGCCAGCAGCTCCCCTCGGACAGGGACGGGACTAGCGGGAGTCTACGAGCAGTACTTC.

The chain employs TRBV28 and TRBJ2-1; tentative D call: TRBD1 (5 bases). V lost 10 bases and J 4 bases, leaving 14 bases between the germline ends. Germline loops: CDR1 MDHEN, CDR2 SYDVKM. The CDR3 is made up of 13 amino acids. CDR3 in amino acids: CATGHHPYNEQFF. The CDR3 DNA reads TGTGCCACTGGACACCATCCATACAATGAGCAGTTCTTC.

This chain connects TRBV19 to TRBJ2-5; D remains unclear. This CDR3 spans 13 amino acids. Germline CDR1 reads LNHDA; CDR2 reads SQIVND (reference sequence). Trimming pared 2 bases from V and 0 bases from J, leaving 4 bases between. The CDR3 sequence: CASSITDQETQYF. The CDR3 DNA follows: TGTGCCAGTAGTATAACAGACCAAGAGACCCAGTACTTC.

This chain uses TRBV5-1 with TRBJ2-6; D not resolved. V was clipped by 3 bases and J by 0 bases, with 4 bases between them. Germline CDR1 SGHRS, CDR2 YFSETQ. The CDR3 is made up of 14 amino acids. The CDR3 spells CASSSVSGANVLTF. The CDR3 bases are TGCGCCAGCAGCTCCGTCTCTGGGGCCAACGTCCTGACTTTC.

The chain uses TRBV19 and TRBJ2-3; 8 positions match TRBD1. There are 16 residues in the CDR3. V shed 5 bases and J 2 bases; nucleotides not matched to a gene: 9. CDR1 and CDR2 (germline): LNHDA, SQIVND (reference sequence). The CDR3 coding sequence is TGTGCCAGTAGTGTAACTGGACAGGGTGTCACAGATACGCAGTATTTT. It specifies CASSVTGQGVTDTQYF.

V gene TRBV27 combines with J gene TRBJ2-1, with TRBD2 identical over 8 bases. Trimming cost V 5 bases and J 13 bases; bases outside gene matches: 4. CDR1 is MNHEY and CDR2 is SMNVEV in the germline V gene (reference sequence). The CDR3 loop spans 11 amino acids. Written as DNA, the CDR3 is TGTGCCAGCAGTAGGGGACTAGATCAGTTCTTC. It translates to CASSRGLDQFF.

A word on this clone: A read error may produce the germline difference seen at one junction end. The chain recombines TRBV5-1 with TRBJ2-3; the match to TRBD1 covers 9 bases. CDR3 length: 14 amino acids. Germline values: CDR1 SGHRS, CDR2 YFSETQ. CDR3 nucleotide sequence: TGCGCCAGCAGCTTGCGCCAGGGACAGGGTCAGGGGGTATTT. Translation gives CASSLRQGQGQGVF. The full variable domain, with the rest looked up from reference TRBV5-1 and TRBJ2-3, is KAGVTQTPRYLIKTRGQQVTLSCSPISGHRSVSWYQQTPGQGLQFLFEYFSETQRNKGNFPGRFSGRQFSNSRSEMNVSTLELGDSALYLCASSLRQGQGQGVFGPGTRLTVL.

V and J are TRBV5-1 and TRBJ1-1; D not resolved. Germline-derived CDR1 and CDR2 are SGHRS and YFSETQ. V was cut by 0 bases and J by 4 bases, with 16 bases left in between. The CDR3 is 16 residues long. Here the CDR3 reads CASSLAITAHGTEAFF. CDR3 bases: TGCGCCAGCAGCTTGGCCATCACAGCTCACGGCACTGAAGCTTTCTTT. The variable domain in full, with the rest retrieved from reference TRBV5-1 and TRBJ1-1, is KAGVTQTPRYLIKTRGQQVTLSCSPISGHRSVSWYQQTPGQGLQFLFEYFSETQRNKGNFPGRFSGRQFSNSRSEMNVSTLELGDSALYLCASSLAITAHGTEAFFGQGTRLTVV.

The table lists this clone with a few counts. The chain is built from TRBV19 and TRBJ1-5; possible D gene TRBD1, 6 bases. The V end was cut by 2 bases, the J end by 6 bases, with 14 bases between. In germline, CDR1 is LNHDA, CDR2 SQIVND (reference sequence). The CDR3 extends over 15 amino acids. The CDR3 sequence: CASSITPQGRQPQHF. The CDR3 coding sequence is TGTGCCAGTAGTATAACCCCTCAGGGGCGTCAGCCCCAGCATTTT.

This rearrangement joins TRBV9 to TRBJ2-1; D unclear. Per the germline V gene, CDR1 is SGDLS and CDR2 is YYNGEE. Trimming removed 0 bases at V and 7 bases at J, with 14 bases between. The CDR3 is 15 amino acids. The chain's CDR3 is CASSVGSLAKNEQFF. Here the CDR3 DNA reads TGTGCCAGCAGCGTAGGATCGCTCGCGAAGAATGAGCAGTTCTTC.

J is TRBJ1-2 and V is TRBV23-1; 7 nucleotides agree with TRBD1. TRBV23-1 is noted as an ORF with a role that remains uncertain. CDR3 length: 16 residues. The trim removed 3 bases at V and 5 bases at J, leaving 12 bases unmatched. The CDR3 DNA reads as TGCGCCAGCAGTCATTTTCACTCGACAGGGAGGTATGGCTACACCTTC. It translates to CASSHFHSTGRYGYTF.

V gene TRBV4-1 combines with J gene TRBJ1-3; D is perhaps TRBD1 (6 bases). There are 15 residues in the CDR3. Germline V gene data show CDR1 as MGHRA and CDR2 as YSYEKL. V shed 5 bases and J shed 0 bases, with 11 bases lying between them. The DNA for the CDR3 is TGCGCCAGCAGCGAGCCCAGGGGCTCTGGAAACACCATATATTTT. Translation: CASSEPRGSGNTIYF.

With regard to this clone: Mismatch with germline at one junction end may stem from a read error. The chain is built from TRBV7-7 and TRBJ2-5, with D perhaps matching TRBD1 or TRBD2 (6 bases each). CDR3 length: 13 amino acids. In germline, CDR1 is SSHAT, CDR2 FNYEAQ (reference sequence). The CDR3 DNA is TGTGCTAGCAGCTTAGGGGGAGGAGAGACCCAGTACTTC. Residues: CASSLGGGETQYF.

The rearrangement joins TRBV5-8 to TRBJ2-2, with 7 positions matching TRBD1. Unmatched junction bases numbered 4, after V lost 4 bases and J lost 1 base. Germline values: CDR1 SGHTS, CDR2 YDEGEE. The length of the CDR3 is 15 residues. The CDR3 DNA follows: TGTGCCAGCAGCCCGGGACAGATGAACACCGGGGAGCTGTTTTTT. Protein product: CASSPGQMNTGELFF.